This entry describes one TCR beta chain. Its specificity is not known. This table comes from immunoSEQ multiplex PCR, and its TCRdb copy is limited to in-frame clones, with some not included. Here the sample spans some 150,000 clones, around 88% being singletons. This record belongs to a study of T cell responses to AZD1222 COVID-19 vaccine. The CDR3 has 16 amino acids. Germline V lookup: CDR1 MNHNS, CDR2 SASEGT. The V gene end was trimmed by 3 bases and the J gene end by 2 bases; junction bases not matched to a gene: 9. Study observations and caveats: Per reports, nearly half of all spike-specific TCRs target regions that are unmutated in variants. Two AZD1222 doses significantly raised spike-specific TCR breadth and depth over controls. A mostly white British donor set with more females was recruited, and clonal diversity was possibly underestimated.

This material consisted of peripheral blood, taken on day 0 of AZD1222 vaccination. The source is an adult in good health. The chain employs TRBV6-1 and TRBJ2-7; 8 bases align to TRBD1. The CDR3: CASSDPRTGRPYEQYF. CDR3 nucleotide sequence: TGTGCCAGCAGTGACCCCAGGACAGGGAGGCCCTACGAGCAGTACTTC.